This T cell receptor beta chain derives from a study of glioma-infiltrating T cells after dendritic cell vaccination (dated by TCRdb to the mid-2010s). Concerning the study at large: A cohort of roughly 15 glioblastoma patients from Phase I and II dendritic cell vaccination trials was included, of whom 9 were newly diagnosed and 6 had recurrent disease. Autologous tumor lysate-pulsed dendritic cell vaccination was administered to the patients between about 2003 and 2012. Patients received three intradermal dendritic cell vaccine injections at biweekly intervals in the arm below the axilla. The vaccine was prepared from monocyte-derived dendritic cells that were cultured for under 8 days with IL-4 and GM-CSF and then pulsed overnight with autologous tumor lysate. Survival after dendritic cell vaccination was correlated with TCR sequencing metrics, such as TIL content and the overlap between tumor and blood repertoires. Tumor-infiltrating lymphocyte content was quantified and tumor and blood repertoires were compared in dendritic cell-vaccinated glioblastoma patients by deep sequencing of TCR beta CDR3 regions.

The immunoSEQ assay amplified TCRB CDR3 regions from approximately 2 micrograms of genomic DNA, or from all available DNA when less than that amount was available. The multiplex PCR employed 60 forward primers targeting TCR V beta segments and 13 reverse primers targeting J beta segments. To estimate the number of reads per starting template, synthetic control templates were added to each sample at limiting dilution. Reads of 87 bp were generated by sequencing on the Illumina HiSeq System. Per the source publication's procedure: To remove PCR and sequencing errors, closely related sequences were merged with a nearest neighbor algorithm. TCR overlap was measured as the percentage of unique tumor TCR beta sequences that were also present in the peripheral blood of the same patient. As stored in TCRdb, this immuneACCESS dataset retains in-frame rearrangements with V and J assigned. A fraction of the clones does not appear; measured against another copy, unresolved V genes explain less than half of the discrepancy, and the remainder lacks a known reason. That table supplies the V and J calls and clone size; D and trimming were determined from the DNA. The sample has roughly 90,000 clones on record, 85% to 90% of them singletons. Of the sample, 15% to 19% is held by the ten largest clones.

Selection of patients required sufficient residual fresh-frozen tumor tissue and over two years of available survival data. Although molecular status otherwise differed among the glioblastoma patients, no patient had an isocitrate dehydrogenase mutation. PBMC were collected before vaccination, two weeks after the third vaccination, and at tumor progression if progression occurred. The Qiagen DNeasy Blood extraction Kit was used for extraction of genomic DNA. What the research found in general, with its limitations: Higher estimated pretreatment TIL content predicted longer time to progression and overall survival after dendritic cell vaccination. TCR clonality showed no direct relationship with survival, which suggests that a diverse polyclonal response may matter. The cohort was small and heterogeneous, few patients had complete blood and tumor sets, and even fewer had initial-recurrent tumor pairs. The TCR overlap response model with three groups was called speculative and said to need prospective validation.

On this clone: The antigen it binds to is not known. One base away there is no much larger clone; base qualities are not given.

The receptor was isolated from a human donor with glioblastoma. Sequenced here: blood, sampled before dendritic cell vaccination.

The sequence in DNA is TGTGCCAGCAGTCCCCTAGCGGGAAGCGTCGGGGAGCTGTTTTTT. This codes for CASSPLAGSVGELFF. Here the chain combines TRBV6-6 and TRBJ2-2, and TRBD2 aligns with 9 junction nucleotides. Trimming removed 5 bases from V and 7 bases from J; the gene matches leave 8 bases unexplained. CDR1 and CDR2, per the germline V gene (reference sequence), are MNHNY and SVGAGI. The CDR3 starts with the cysteine, ends with the phenylalanine, and has 15 residues. Only CDR3 DNA remains: 45 bases, in frame from the first base.